Sequencing of this T cell receptor (beta chain) was carried out in a study of cytomegalovirus exposure and HLA in healthy donors. The study, taken as a whole, reports: A later analysis found first-cohort TCR clusters tended to co-occur in the 90 to 150 validation repertoires. Cytomegalovirus association was listed for around 180 TCR beta chains.

On this clone itself: No antigen is known for it.

Germline CDR1 and CDR2: LNHDA and SQIVND (reference sequence). The CDR3 extends over 15 amino acids. V lost 2 bases to trimming and J lost 1 base, with 11 bases between them. Sequencing used immunoSEQ multiplex PCR; TCRdb keeps in-frame clones, though not all of them. The data show more than 90,000 clones, about nine tenths seen once. This receptor was identified in a man aged 18 to 30 in good health and CMV-seronegative. Sequenced material: PBMCs. The chain combines TRBV19 with TRBJ2-5; D possibly corresponds to TRBD1 (6 bases). The CDR3 region has the DNA TGTGCCAGTAGTATAAACGACAGGTTCCAAGAGACCCAGTACTTC. It specifies CASSINDRFQETQYF.